These 16 T cell receptor beta chains came from one sample sequenced in a study of CD8 T cells in ankylosing spondylitis. One entry per CDR3 protein results from TCRdb running MiXCR on the 5' RACE reads. The sample has 150,000 or so distinct CDR3 sequences, approximately 10% seen once. The specimen was blood, either unsorted or a sorted T cell fraction (not recorded which). The receptors derive from a female donor with ankylosing spondylitis or in good health (not recorded which).

This chain uses TRBV11-2 with TRBJ2-1; possibly TRBD2 for D (5 bases). Per the germline V gene, CDR1 is SGHAT and CDR2 is FQNNGV. V shed 1 base and J shed 4 bases, with 14 bases lying between them. The CDR3 loop spans 16 amino acids. The CDR3 region has the DNA TGTGCCAGCAGCTTAGTCGAGGGAAAAATATACAATGAGCAGTTCTTC. It yields the protein CASSLVEGKIYNEQFF. Based on the CDR3 plus reference TRBV11-2 and TRBJ2-1, the full variable domain is EAGVAQSPRYKIIEKRQSVAFWCNPISGHATLYWYQQILGQGPKLLIQFQNNGVVDDSQLPKDRFSAERLKGVDSTLKIQPAKLEDSAVYLCASSLVEGKIYNEQFFGPGTRLTVL.

This sequence joins TRBV9 and TRBJ1-2, with a weak D call TRBD1 (5 bases). The CDR3 is 14 amino acids. Germline loops: CDR1 SGDLS, CDR2 YYNGEE. Trimming shortened V by 0 bases and J by 6 bases, and 12 bases separated the two germline ends. The CDR3 DNA sequence: TGTGCCAGCAGCGTAGGGGGGTCCATCAATGGCTACACCTTC. It encodes CASSVGGSINGYTF.

Many counts were recorded for this clonotype. V and J are TRBV5-5 and TRBJ1-1; D not certain. CDR1 and CDR2 (germline): SGHKS, YYEKEE (reference sequence). Trimming removed 2 bases at V and 6 bases at J, with 11 bases between. The length of the CDR3 is 13 residues. CDR3 residues: CASSFPGSPEAFF. The CDR3 DNA reads TGTGCCAGCAGCTTTCCGGGTTCTCCTGAAGCTTTCTTT.

This clonotype was seen more than once but under ten times. The V gene is TRBV20-1, the J gene TRBJ2-7; D gene ambiguous. Trimming removed 2 bases from V and 0 bases from J, with 8 bases in between. The CDR3 covers 13 residues. Germline CDR1 and CDR2: DFQATT and SNEGSKA (reference sequence). The CDR3 spells CSARRFRSYEQYF. CDR3 sequence (DNA): TGCAGTGCTAGACGGTTTCGCTCCTACGAGCAGTACTTC.

The sample holds a few counts of this clonotype. The CDR3 bases are TGCAGCGTTGAAGGGGCAGATACGCAGTATTTT. The encoded protein is CSVEGADTQYF. The genes are TRBV29-1 and TRBJ2-3; unclear D gene. V dropped 1 base and J dropped 4 bases, with 3 bases sitting between them. Germline values: CDR1 SQVTM, CDR2 ANQGSEA. The CDR3 length is 11 residues.

The chain combines TRBV4-3 with TRBJ2-2; D unresolved. V was cut by 0 bases and J by 7 bases, with 9 bases left in between. The V gene's germline CDR1 is LGHNA and CDR2 YSLEER. CDR3 length: 14 residues. In DNA, the CDR3 is TGCGCCAGCAGCCAAGATCCCATGGGCGGGGAGCTGTTTTTT. Translating gives CASSQDPMGGELFF.

A few counts support this clonotype. The V gene is TRBV9, the J gene TRBJ1-2; no clear D. CDR1 is SGDLS, CDR2 YYNGEE, per germline. Trimming stripped 3 bases from V and 4 bases from J, with 4 bases between. This CDR3 is built from 11 residues. CDR3 protein: CASSGTYGYTF. As DNA, the CDR3 is TGTGCCAGCAGCGGGACCTATGGCTACACCTTC.

This clonotype has a single count. A much bigger clone sits one base away, suggesting this may be a read error. The chain employs TRBV13 and TRBJ2-1; 8 bases fit TRBD2. The CDR3 is 16 amino acids. Germline-derived CDR1 and CDR2 are PRHDT and FYEKMQ (reference sequence). CDR3 sequence (DNA): TGTGCCAGCAGCCCGGGGACTAGGAGAGACTACAATCAGCAGTTCTTC. The encoded protein is CASSPGTRRDYNQQFF.

This rearrangement joins TRBV12-5 to TRBJ2-7; D is tentatively TRBD1 or TRBD2 (5 bases each). V was shortened by 0 bases and J by 5 bases, with 20 bases between the two germline ends. CDR3 size: 17 residues. The V gene's germline CDR1 is LGHNT and CDR2 FRNRAP. The CDR3 region is CASGLVRDGPGYNEQYF. The DNA of the CDR3 is TGTGCTAGTGGTTTGGTAAGGGACGGGCCAGGCTATAACGAGCAGTACTTC.

This clonotype was observed many times. The chain links TRBV25-1 to TRBJ2-5; D unclear. Per the germline V gene, CDR1 is MGHDK and CDR2 is SYGVNS. The V end was cut by 3 bases, the J end by 5 bases, with 7 bases between. The CDR3 is 12 residues long. DNA for the CDR3: TGTGCCAGCAGTGACCCGGGCGAGACCCAGTACTTC. Translating gives CASSDPGETQYF.

The chain couples TRBV6-2 or TRBV6-3 to TRBJ1-3, with D hard to call. Trimming took off 2 bases at V and 0 bases at J, with 8 bases between the two ends. The CDR3 is made up of 15 amino acids. CDR1 is MNHEY, CDR2 SVGEGT, per germline. CDR3 sequence: CASSYGESSGNTIYF. The DNA for the CDR3 is TGTGCCAGCAGTTACGGCGAATCCTCTGGAAACACCATATATTTT.

The chain combines TRBV7-2 with TRBJ2-3, with D perhaps matching TRBD2 (6 bases). CDR1 SGHTA and CDR2 FQGNSA come from the germline V gene. The CDR3 has 17 amino acids. Trimming cost V 1 base and J 6 bases, with 20 bases left between them. The CDR3 here is CASSLVGGNRPGDTQYF. In DNA form, the CDR3 reads TGTGCCAGCAGCTTAGTTGGGGGGAACCGACCGGGGGATACGCAGTATTTT.

This clonotype was seen ten or more times. V and J are TRBV12-3 or TRBV12-4 and TRBJ1-1; no clear D. The CDR3 loop spans 14 amino acids. Between the trimmed V and J ends, which lost 3 bases and 2 bases, there was a span of 10 bases. This CDR3 is CASSLGRLNTEAFF. In nucleotides, the CDR3 is TGTGCCAGCAGTTTGGGCAGATTAAACACTGAAGCTTTCTTT.

The chain combines TRBV2 with TRBJ2-3; D assignment may be TRBD1 or TRBD2 (5 bases each). Germline V gene data show CDR1 as SNHLY and CDR2 as FYNNEI. CDR3 length: 15 amino acids. The germline V and J ends were trimmed by 6 bases and 4 bases, with 17 bases remaining between them. CDR3 region: CASSGTLRGADTQYF. In DNA form, the CDR3 reads TGTGCCAGCAGCGGGACCCTCAGAGGGGCAGATACGCAGTATTTT. Looking up the rest from reference TRBV2 and TRBJ2-3 gives the full variable domain: EPEVTQTPSHQVTQMGQEVILRCVPISNHLYFYWYRQILGQKVEFLVSFYNNEISEKSEIFDDQFSVERPDGSNFTLKIRSTKLEDSAMYFCASSGTLRGADTQYFGPGTRLTVL.

The chain couples TRBV5-1 to TRBJ2-7, with 12 nucleotides matching TRBD1. V gave up 4 bases and J gave up 5 bases; unmatched junction bases: 1. This CDR3 spans 13 amino acids. Germline CDR1 is SGHRS and CDR2 is YFSETQ. CDR3 bases: TGCGCCAGCAGCGGGACAGGGGGCAACGAGCAGTACTTC. This translates into CASSGTGGNEQYF.

This clonotype was detected ten times or more. The rearrangement uses TRBV4-3 and TRBJ2-7; D not resolved. CDR3 size: 13 residues. Looked up from germline, CDR1 is LGHNA and CDR2 is YSLEER. Trimming took off 0 bases at V and 3 bases at J, with 6 bases between the two ends. This chain's CDR3 is CASSQEGGYEQYF. CDR3 coding DNA: TGCGCCAGCAGCCAAGAGGGCGGCTACGAGCAGTACTTC.